The 9 T cell receptor beta chains reported below all come from one sample, sequenced in a study of T cells in Graves' hyperthyroidism and ophthalmopathy (dated by TCRdb to about 2019). Library preparation was by multiplex PCR. The sequencing machine was an Illumina HiSeq 2000. Amplification of TCR beta CDR3 regions was carried out from RNA transcripts. For the first round of RT-PCR on the TCR CDR3, the HTBI primer set was used together with the Qiagen OneStep RT-PCR kit. TCRdb cleaned the public reads at Q25 with fastp, built clones with MiXCR and kept in-frame beta chains. Entries are consolidated by CDR3 protein sequence, retaining the most common genes and DNA. The sample has about 480,000 distinct CDR3 sequences on record, around 22% of them singletons. Of the sample, about 11% is held by the ten largest clones. Sequencing was carried out using blood. Source of these receptors: a woman aged 25-40 years with Graves' ophthalmopathy.

A single count supports this clonotype. This chain joins TRBV30 and TRBJ1-1, with D unclear. Trimming removed 0 bases at V and 5 bases at J, with 16 bases between. This CDR3 contains 15 residues. CDR1 is GTSNPN and CDR2 is SVGIG in the germline V gene (reference sequence). In DNA, the CDR3 is TGTGCCTGGAGTGTACTTAGCCGGCCGAGGACTGAAGCTTTCTTT. Translation gives CAWSVLSRPRTEAFF.

This clonotype was seen ten or more times. CDR3 amino acids: CATSDPGRGPSIRETQYF. CDR3 nucleotides: TGTGCCACCAGTGATCCCGGCCGGGGACCCTCAATTCGGGAGACCCAGTACTTC. The gene calls are TRBV24-1 and TRBJ2-5; D is possibly TRBD1 or TRBD2 (5 bases each). With 3 bases removed from V and 5 bases from J, the gap between germline ends came to 24 bases. The CDR3 runs 18 residues. The V gene's germline CDR1 is KGHDR and CDR2 SFDVKD.

This clonotype has more than one count but fewer than ten. The genes are TRBV18 and TRBJ2-7; 11 bases align to TRBD1. The CDR3 has 15 amino acids. The ends lost 6 bases at V and 6 bases at J; junction bases unmatched: 10. Germline values: CDR1 KGHSH, CDR2 LQKENI. In nucleotides, the CDR3 is TGTGCCAGCTCCCGGCAGAGGACAGGGGGCTCCGAGCAGTACTTC. Its translation is CASSRQRTGGSEQYF.

This clonotype was seen many times. The chain employs TRBV3-1 and TRBJ1-2; no definite D call. There are 13 residues in the CDR3. Germline CDR1 and CDR2: LGHDT and YNNKEL (reference sequence). Trimming stripped 4 bases from V and 4 bases from J, with 10 bases between. The CDR3 is CASSLGKIYGYTF. Written as DNA, the CDR3 is TGTGCCAGCAGCCTAGGGAAGATCTATGGCTACACCTTC.

This clonotype came up a few times. A junction boundary mismatches the germline segment, possibly from a read error. The V and J genes are TRBV9 and TRBJ1-2; D ambiguous. This CDR3 has 16 amino acids. Germline loops: CDR1 SGDLS, CDR2 YYNGEE. CDR3 sequence (DNA): TGTGCCAGCAGCCCTGCCGGAGTGATGGCCCTCTATGGCTACGCCTTC. Its protein product is CASSPAGVMALYGYAF. The whole variable domain, filled in from reference TRBV9 and TRBJ1-2, reads DSGVTQTPKHLITATGQRVTLRCSPRSGDLSVYWYQQSLDQGLQFLIQYYNGEERAKGNILERFSAQQFPDLHSELNLSSLELGDSALYFCASSPAGVMALYGYAFGSGTRLTVV.

The chain carries TRBV6-1 and TRBJ2-7; no clear D gene. V lost 7 bases and J lost 4, with 8 bases in between. Germline CDR1 and CDR2: MNHNS and SASEGT. This CDR3 is 11 amino acids long. The CDR3 reads CASKGVYEQYF. In nucleotides, the CDR3 is TGTGCCAGCAAGGGCGTATACGAGCAGTACTTC.

The gene calls are TRBV7-9 and TRBJ2-7, with 8 nucleotides matching TRBD1. V was pared by 4 bases and J by 3 bases, with 5 bases of the junction left unmatched. Germline V lookup: CDR1 SEHNR, CDR2 FQNEAQ (reference sequence). This CDR3 is built from 14 residues. CDR3 sequence (DNA): TGTGCCAGCAGCTCCCCGGGACAGGTCTACGAGCAGTACTTC. This encodes CASSSPGQVYEQYF.

This clonotype was picked up a small number of times. The gene calls are TRBV7-2 and TRBJ1-5, with D possibly being TRBD1 (5 bases). In germline, CDR1 is SGHTA, CDR2 FQGNSA. Trimming removed 1 base at V and 8 bases at J, with 12 bases between. The CDR3 sequence is 14 residues long. The CDR3 coding sequence is TGTGCCAGCAGCTTAGTAGGGGCATCGGAGCCCCAGCATTTT. This translates into CASSLVGASEPQHF.

This chain links TRBV20-1 with TRBJ1-1; unclear D gene. Trimming stripped 0 bases from V and 0 bases from J, with 14 bases between. This CDR3 spans 16 amino acids. Germline CDR1 and CDR2: DFQATT and SNEGSKA (reference sequence). CDR3 sequence reads: CSARESEWAMNTEAFF. In DNA, the CDR3 is TGCAGTGCTAGAGAGTCGGAGTGGGCCATGAACACTGAAGCTTTCTTT.